This T cell receptor beta chain stems from a study of Ad26.COV2.S vaccination and SARS-CoV-2 variants. The CDR3 loop spans 13 amino acids. Germline CDR1 reads MGHDK; CDR2 reads SYGVNS. The V end lost 11 bases, the J end lost 5 bases, and 15 bases lay between the germline ends. Specified treatment: some 20 received Ad26.COV2.S at low or high dose, single or two shots; several received placebo; per-sample allocation not given. Vaccine and placebo recipients were sampled on day 63 after the first injection. Only in-frame clones appear in the TCRdb table, and some are missing; sequencing was by immunoSEQ multiplex PCR. The sample includes roughly 350,000 clones, 86% of them seen just once.

The sample consisted of peripheral blood, taken in a trial of Ad26.COV2.S vaccine versus placebo. The sequence came from a person aged 18-65 years who received the Ad26.COV2.S COVID-19 vaccine or a placebo. The V and J genes are TRBV25-1 and TRBJ2-2; possibly TRBD1 or TRBD2 for D (5 bases each). CDR3 region: CACPWGRTGELFF. The CDR3 coding sequence is TGTGCCTGCCCCTGGGGACGGACCGGGGAGCTGTTTTTT.